This T cell receptor beta chain originates from a study of T-cell memory formation after mild COVID-19. At the level of the study: TCR clusters showed largely donor specificity.

Sample barcodes and UMIs were carried by the TCR alpha and TCR beta cDNA libraries that 5'RACE generated with constant-segment primers. In TCRdb, the 5' RACE reads were re-called with MiXCR into one record per CDR3 protein. The sample records around 55,000 distinct CDR3 sequences, 9% to 9.5% being singletons. This clonotype was counted only a few times. The V and J ends lost 4 bases and 0 bases respectively, with 7 bases between them. Germline CDR1 SGHDT, CDR2 YYEEEE. This CDR3 region has 13 residues. Sequencing was performed on PBMCs or a T cell subset sorted from them (not recorded which). The clonotype originates from a young man who had mild COVID-19 (a few samples of this study predate the infection). Cell type and time point are not known. This chain joins TRBV5-6 and TRBJ2-5; the D is unclear. The CDR3 reads CASSGRNQETQYF. The CDR3 coding sequence is TGTGCCAGCAGCGGCAGGAACCAAGAGACCCAGTACTTC.